The rows below give T cell receptor beta chains drawn from one sample of a study of OX40 agonist ivuxolimab in advanced cancers. This table comes from immunoSEQ multiplex PCR, and its TCRdb copy is limited to in-frame clones, with some not included. The table shows fewer than 70,000 clones, with roughly nine tenths occurring only once. The sample in question was CD4+ or CD8+ T cells sorted from blood, obtained in a trial of the OX40 agonist ivuxolimab. These receptors all stem from an adult with an advanced solid tumor such as melanoma, head and neck, liver or kidney cancer. The CDR3 runs from the conserved cysteine through the conserved F or W.

V: TRBV28
J: TRBJ2-7
CDR3: CASSPRAGSPYEQYF

V: TRBV19
J: TRBJ1-5
CDR3: CASSIGWDQPQHF

V: TRBV11-1
J: TRBJ1-4
CDR3: CASSPQGFGEKLFF

V: TRBV6-5
J: TRBJ1-2
CDR3: CASRFGTVDGYTF

V: TRBV7-2
J: TRBJ2-7
CDR3: CASSFGTHSYEQYF

V: TRBV6-5
J: TRBJ2-1
CDR3: CASRSGSFSYNEQFF

V: TRBV5-1
J: TRBJ2-1
CDR3: CASSPRLSGSSYNEQFF

V: TRBV18
J: TRBJ2-3
CDR3: CASSPQTGGLTDTQYF

V: TRBV7-7
J: TRBJ2-5
CDR3: CASSRTGKGETQYF

V: TRBV30
J: TRBJ2-7
CDR3: CAWGEGAIASEQYF

V: TRBV25-1
J: TRBJ1-1
CDR3: CASSERQNTEAFF

V: TRBV6-5
J: TRBJ2-7
CDR3: CASSWGASYEQYF

V: TRBV5-1
J: TRBJ1-1
CDR3: CASSARQGRDTEAFF

V: TRBV6-5
J: TRBJ1-2
CDR3: CASSYSSGTGSYTF

V: TRBV6-6
J: TRBJ1-4
CDR3: CASSFRGHEKLFF

V: TRBV18
J: TRBJ2-5
CDR3: CASSPGLAGEKQTQYF

V: TRBV7-7
J: TRBJ2-1
CDR3: CASSLKSGLYNEQFF

V: TRBV7-6
J: -
CDR3: CASSPLYSSYEQYF